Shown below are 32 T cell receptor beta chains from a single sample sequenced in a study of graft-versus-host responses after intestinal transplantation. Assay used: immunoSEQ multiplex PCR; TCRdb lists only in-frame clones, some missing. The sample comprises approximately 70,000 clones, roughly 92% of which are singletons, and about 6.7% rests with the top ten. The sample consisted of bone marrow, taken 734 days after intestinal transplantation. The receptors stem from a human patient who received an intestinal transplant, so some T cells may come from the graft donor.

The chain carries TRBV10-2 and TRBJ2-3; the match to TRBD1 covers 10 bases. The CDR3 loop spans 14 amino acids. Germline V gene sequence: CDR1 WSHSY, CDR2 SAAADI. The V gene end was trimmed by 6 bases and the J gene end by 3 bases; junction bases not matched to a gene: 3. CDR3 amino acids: CASRRTGGTDTQYF. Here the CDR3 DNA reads TGCGCCAGCAGAAGGACAGGGGGGACAGATACGCAGTATTTT.

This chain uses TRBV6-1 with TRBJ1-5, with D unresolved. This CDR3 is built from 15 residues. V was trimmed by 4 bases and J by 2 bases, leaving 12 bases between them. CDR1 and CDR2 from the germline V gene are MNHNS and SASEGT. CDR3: CASSGREEGNQPQHF. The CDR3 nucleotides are TGTGCCAGCAGTGGTCGGGAGGAGGGCAATCAGCCCCAGCATTTT.

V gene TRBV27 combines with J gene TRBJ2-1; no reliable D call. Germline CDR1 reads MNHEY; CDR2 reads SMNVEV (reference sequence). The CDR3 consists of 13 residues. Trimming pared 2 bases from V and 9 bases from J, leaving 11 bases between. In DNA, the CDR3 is TGTGCCAGCAGTTTAGCCACTGGTCGTGAGCAGTTCTTC. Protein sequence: CASSLATGREQFF.

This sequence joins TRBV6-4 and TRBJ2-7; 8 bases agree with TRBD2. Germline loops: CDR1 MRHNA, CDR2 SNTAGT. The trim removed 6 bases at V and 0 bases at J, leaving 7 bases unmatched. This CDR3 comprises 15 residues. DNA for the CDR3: TGTGCCAGCAGCCCCGGGACTAGTCCCTCCTACGAGCAGTACTTC. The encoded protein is CASSPGTSPSYEQYF.

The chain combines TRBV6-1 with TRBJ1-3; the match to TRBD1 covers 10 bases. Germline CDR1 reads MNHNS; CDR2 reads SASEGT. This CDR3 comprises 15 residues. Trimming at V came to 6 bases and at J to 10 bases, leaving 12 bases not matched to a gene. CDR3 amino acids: CASSAGTGARGTIYF. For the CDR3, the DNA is TGTGCCAGCAGCGCAGGGACAGGGGCACGAGGGACCATATATTTT.

In DNA form, the CDR3 reads TGTGCCCGAGAGGCCGCGAACACCGGGGAGCTGTTTTTT. Protein sequence: CAREAANTGELFF. The V call is TRBV19, the J call TRBJ2-2; D is ambiguous. This CDR3 is 13 amino acids long. V was shortened by 11 bases and J by 0 bases, with 10 bases between the two germline ends. Looked up from germline, CDR1 is LNHDA and CDR2 is SQIVND (reference sequence).

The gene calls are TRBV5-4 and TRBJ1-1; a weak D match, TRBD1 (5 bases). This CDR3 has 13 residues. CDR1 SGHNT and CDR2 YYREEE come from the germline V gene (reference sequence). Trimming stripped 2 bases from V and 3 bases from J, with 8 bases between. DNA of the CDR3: TGTGCCAGCAGCTTCGAGGGGTACACTGAAGCTTTCTTT. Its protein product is CASSFEGYTEAFF.

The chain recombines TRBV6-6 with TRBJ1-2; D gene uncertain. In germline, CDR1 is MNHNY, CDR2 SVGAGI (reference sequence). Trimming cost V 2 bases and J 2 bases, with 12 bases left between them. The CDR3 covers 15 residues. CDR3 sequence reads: CASSYEQHLNYGYTF. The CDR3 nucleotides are TGTGCCAGCAGTTACGAACAGCACTTGAACTATGGCTACACCTTC.

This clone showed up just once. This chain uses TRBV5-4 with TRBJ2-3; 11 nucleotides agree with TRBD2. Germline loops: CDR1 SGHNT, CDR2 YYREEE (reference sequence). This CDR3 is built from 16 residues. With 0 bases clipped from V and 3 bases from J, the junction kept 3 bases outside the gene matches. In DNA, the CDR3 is TGTGCCAGCAGCTTGGTGATAGCGGGGGGGACAGATACGCAGTATTTT. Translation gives CASSLVIAGGTDTQYF.

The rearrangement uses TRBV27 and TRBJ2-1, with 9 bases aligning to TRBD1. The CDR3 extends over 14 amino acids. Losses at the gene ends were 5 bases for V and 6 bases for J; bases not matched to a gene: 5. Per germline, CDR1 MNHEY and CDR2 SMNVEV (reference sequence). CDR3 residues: CASSLRTGVNEQFF. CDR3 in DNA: TGTGCCAGCAGTCTCCGGACAGGGGTCAATGAGCAGTTCTTC.

The CDR3 region is CASSQDRGAGEKLFF. The DNA for the CDR3 is TGCGCCAGCAGCCAAGACCGCGGGGCAGGCGAAAAACTGTTTTTT. The chain has TRBV4-1 and TRBJ1-4, with TRBD1 as a possible D gene (5 bases). Germline CDR1 MGHRA, CDR2 YSYEKL. Trimming pared 0 bases from V and 8 bases from J, leaving 13 bases between. CDR3 length: 15 amino acids.

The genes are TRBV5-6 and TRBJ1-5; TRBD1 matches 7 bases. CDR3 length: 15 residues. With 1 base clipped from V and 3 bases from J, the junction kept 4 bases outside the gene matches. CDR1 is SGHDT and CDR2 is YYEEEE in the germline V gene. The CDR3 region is CASSLTGALNQPQHF. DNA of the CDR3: TGTGCCAGCAGCTTGACAGGGGCTCTCAATCAGCCCCAGCATTTT.

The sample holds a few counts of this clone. CDR3 nucleotides: TGCGCCAGCGAACTTAGCGGGAGCTCCTACAATGAGCAGTTCTTC. Translated, it gives CASELSGSSYNEQFF. The chain employs TRBV5-1 and TRBJ2-1; 9 nucleotides match TRBD2. The CDR3 is 15 residues long. V lost 7 bases and J lost 0; bases outside the gene matches: 5. Germline V CDR1 and CDR2: SGHRS, YFSETQ.

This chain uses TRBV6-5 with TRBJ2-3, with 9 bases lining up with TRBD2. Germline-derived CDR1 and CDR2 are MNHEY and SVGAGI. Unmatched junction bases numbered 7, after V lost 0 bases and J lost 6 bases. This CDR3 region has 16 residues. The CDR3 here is CASSYSSSGAVDTQYF. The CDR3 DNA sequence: TGTGCCAGCAGTTACTCGTCTAGCGGGGCCGTGGATACGCAGTATTTT.

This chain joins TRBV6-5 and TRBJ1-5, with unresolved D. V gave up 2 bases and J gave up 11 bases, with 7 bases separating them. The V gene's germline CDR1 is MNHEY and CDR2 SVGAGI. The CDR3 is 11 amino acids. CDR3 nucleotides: TGTGCCAGCAGTTACGTGGAGGCCCAGCATTTT. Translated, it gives CASSYVEAQHF.

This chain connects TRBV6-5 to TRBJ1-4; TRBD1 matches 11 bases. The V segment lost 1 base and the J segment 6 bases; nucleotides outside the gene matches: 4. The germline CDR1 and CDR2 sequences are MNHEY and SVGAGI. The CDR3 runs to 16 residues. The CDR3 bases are TGTGCCAGCAGTTACTTGGACAGGGGGCCTGATGAAAAACTGTTTTTT. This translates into CASSYLDRGPDEKLFF.

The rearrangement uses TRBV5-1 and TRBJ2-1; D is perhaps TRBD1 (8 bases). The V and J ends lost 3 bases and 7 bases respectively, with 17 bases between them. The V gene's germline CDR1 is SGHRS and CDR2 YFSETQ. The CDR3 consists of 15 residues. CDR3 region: CASSWTRTGRNEQFF. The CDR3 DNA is TGCGCCAGCAGCTGGACTAGGACAGGGAGAAATGAGCAGTTCTTC.

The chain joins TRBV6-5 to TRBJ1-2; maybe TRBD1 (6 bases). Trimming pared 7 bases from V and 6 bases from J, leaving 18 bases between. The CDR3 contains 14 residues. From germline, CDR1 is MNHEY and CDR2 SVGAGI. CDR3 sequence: CASKQTGQRDGYTF. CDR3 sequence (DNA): TGTGCCAGCAAACAGACAGGCCAGCGCGATGGCTACACCTTC.

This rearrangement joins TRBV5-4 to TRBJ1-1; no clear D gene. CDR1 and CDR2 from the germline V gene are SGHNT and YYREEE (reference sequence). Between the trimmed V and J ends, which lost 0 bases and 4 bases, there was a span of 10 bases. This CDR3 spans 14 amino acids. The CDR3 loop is CASSLASLGTEAFF. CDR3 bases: TGTGCCAGCAGCTTGGCCTCACTTGGCACTGAAGCTTTCTTT.

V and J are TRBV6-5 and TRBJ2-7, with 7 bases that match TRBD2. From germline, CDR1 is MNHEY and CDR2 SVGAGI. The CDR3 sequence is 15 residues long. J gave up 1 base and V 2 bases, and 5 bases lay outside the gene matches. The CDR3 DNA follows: TGTGCCAGCAGTTACGGGGGGGGACTTTCCTACGAGCAGTACTTC. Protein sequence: CASSYGGGLSYEQYF.

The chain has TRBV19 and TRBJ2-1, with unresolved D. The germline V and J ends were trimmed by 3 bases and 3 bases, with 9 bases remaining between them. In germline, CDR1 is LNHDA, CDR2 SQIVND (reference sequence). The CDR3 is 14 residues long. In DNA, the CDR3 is TGTGCCAGTAGTATGGCATCACTCTACAATGAGCAGTTCTTC. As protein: CASSMASLYNEQFF.

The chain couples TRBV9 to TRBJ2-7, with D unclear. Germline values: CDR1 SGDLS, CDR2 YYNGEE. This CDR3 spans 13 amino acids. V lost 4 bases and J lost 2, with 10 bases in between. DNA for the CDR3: TGTGCCAGCAGCCCGAAGGATACCTACGAGCAGTACTTC. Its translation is CASSPKDTYEQYF.

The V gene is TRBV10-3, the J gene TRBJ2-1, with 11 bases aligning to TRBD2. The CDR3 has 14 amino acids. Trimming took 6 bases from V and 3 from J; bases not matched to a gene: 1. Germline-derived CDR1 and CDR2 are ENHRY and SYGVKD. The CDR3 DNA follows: TGTGCCATCAGCGGGACTAGCGGCTACAATGAGCAGTTCTTC. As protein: CAISGTSGYNEQFF.

This CDR3 reads CASSHARQGGSPLHF. As DNA, the CDR3 is TGTGCCAGCAGCCATGCGAGACAGGGGGGTTCACCCCTCCACTTT. This sequence joins TRBV7-9 and TRBJ1-6; 9 positions agree with TRBD1. The CDR3 has 15 amino acids. In germline, CDR1 is SEHNR, CDR2 FQNEAQ (reference sequence). V was pared by 5 bases and J by 9 bases, with 8 bases of the junction left unmatched.

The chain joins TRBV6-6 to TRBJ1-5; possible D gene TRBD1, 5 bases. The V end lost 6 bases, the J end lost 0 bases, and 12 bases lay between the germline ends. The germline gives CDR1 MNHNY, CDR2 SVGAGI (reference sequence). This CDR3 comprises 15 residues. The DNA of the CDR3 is TGTGCCAGCAGACAGGACGTCTATAGCAATCAGCCCCAGCATTTT. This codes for CASRQDVYSNQPQHF.

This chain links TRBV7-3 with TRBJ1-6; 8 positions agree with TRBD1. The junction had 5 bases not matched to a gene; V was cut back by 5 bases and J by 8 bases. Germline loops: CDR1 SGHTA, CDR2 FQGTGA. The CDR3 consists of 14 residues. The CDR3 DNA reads TGTGCCAGCAGCGCTACAGGGGGGGATTCACCCCTCCACTTT. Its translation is CASSATGGDSPLHF.

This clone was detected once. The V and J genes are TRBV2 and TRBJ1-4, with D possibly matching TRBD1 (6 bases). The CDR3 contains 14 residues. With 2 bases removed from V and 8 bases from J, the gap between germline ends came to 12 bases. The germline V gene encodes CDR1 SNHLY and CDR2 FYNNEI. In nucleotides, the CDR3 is TGTGCCAGCAGTGAACAGGGGAGTGGAGAAAAACTGTTTTTT. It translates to CASSEQGSGEKLFF. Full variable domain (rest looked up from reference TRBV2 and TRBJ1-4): EPEVTQTPSHQVTQMGQEVILRCVPISNHLYFYWYRQILGQKVEFLVSFYNNEISEKSEIFDDQFSVERPDGSNFTLKIRSTKLEDSAMYFCASSEQGSGEKLFFGSGTQLSVL.

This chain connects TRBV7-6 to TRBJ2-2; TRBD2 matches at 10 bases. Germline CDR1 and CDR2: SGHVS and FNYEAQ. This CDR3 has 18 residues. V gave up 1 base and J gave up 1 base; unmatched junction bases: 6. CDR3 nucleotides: TGTGCCAGCAGCTTAGTGCTAGCGGGAGACGAGAACACCGGGGAGCTGTTTTTT. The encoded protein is CASSLVLAGDENTGELFF.

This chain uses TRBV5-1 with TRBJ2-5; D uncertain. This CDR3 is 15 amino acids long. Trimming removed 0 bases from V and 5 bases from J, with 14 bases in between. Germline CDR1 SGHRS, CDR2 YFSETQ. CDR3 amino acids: CASSLVGGAVETQYF. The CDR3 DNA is TGCGCCAGCAGCTTGGTTGGCGGTGCCGTGGAGACCCAGTACTTC. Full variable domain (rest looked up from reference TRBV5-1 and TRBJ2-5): KAGVTQTPRYLIKTRGQQVTLSCSPISGHRSVSWYQQTPGQGLQFLFEYFSETQRNKGNFPGRFSGRQFSNSRSEMNVSTLELGDSALYLCASSLVGGAVETQYFGPGTRLLVL.

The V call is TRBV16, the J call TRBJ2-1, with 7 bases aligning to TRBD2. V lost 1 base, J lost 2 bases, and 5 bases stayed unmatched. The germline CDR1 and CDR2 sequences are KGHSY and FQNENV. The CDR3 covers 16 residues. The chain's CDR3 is CASSQFGEGPYNEQFF. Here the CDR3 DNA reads TGTGCCAGCAGCCAATTTGGGGAGGGCCCCTACAATGAGCAGTTCTTC. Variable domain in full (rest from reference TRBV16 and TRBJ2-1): GEEVAQTPKHLVRGEGQKAKLYCAPIKGHSYVFWYQQVLKNEFKFLISFQNENVFDETGMPKERFSAKCLPNSPCSLEIQATKLEDSAVYFCASSQFGEGPYNEQFFGPGTRLTVL.

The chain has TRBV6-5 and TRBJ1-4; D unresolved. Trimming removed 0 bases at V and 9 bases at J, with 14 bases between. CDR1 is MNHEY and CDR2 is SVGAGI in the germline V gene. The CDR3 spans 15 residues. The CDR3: CASSYSSGVPKKLFF. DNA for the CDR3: TGTGCCAGCAGTTACTCTTCCGGGGTGCCAAAAAAACTGTTTTTT.

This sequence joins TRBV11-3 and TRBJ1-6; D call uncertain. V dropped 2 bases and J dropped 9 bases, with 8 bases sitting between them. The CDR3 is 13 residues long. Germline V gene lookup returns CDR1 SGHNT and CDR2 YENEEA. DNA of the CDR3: TGTGCCAGCAGCTTAAATTACGGTTCACCCCTCCACTTT. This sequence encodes CASSLNYGSPLHF.